This passage covers 9 T cell receptor beta chains from one sample sequenced in a study of PD-L1 blockade in urothelial cancer. The assay was immunoSEQ multiplex PCR, and TCRdb's table has in-frame clones only and misses some. This table holds about 74,000 clones, almost 90% found once. This sample's time point: pretreatment peripheral blood. This sample comprised PBMCs, obtained around atezolizumab (anti-PD-L1) treatment. The source is a man aged 65-85 years with urothelial cancer.

The rearrangement links TRBV30 to TRBJ1-1; 8 positions agree with TRBD1. The germline V gene has CDR1 GTSNPN and CDR2 SVGIG (reference sequence). The CDR3 is made up of 17 amino acids. V lost 2 bases and J lost 0; bases outside the gene matches: 11. The DNA for the CDR3 is TGTGCCTGGAGTCCCCCGAGGGACAGGAGTATGAACACTGAAGCTTTCTTT. Translation: CAWSPPRDRSMNTEAFF. The full variable domain, completed using reference TRBV30 and TRBJ1-1, is SQTIHQWPATLVQPVGSPLSLECTVEGTSNPNLYWYRQAAGRGLQLLFYSVGIGQISSEVPQNLSASRPQDRQFILSSKKLLLSDSGFYLCAWSPPRDRSMNTEAFFGQGTRLTVV.

The chain combines TRBV11-2 with TRBJ2-7; D perhaps matches TRBD1 (5 bases). The CDR3 is 15 residues long. Trimming took 0 bases from V and 5 from J, leaving 14 bases between them. Germline assignment: CDR1 SGHAT and CDR2 FQNNGV. The chain's CDR3 is CASSLDGRDSNEQYF. CDR3 in DNA: TGTGCCAGCAGCTTAGATGGCAGGGATAGCAACGAGCAGTACTTC.

This chain connects TRBV28 to TRBJ1-2; no definite D call. V was clipped by 5 bases and J by 4 bases, with 11 bases between them. Germline V gene sequence: CDR1 MDHEN, CDR2 SYDVKM. The CDR3 is 13 amino acids. CDR3 in amino acids: CASSPLGVYGYTF. DNA for the CDR3: TGTGCCAGCAGTCCCCTCGGTGTCTATGGCTACACCTTC.

A few counts support this clone. The V call is TRBV5-8, the J call TRBJ2-1; D may be TRBD2 (5 bases). V was cut by 1 base and J by 7 bases, with 6 bases left in between. Germline V gene sequence: CDR1 SGHTS, CDR2 YDEGEE. The CDR3 has 12 amino acids. CDR3 sequence reads: CASSLWRNEQFF. DNA of the CDR3: TGTGCCAGCAGCTTGTGGAGGAATGAGCAGTTCTTC.

This clone was detected once. J is TRBJ1-5 and V is TRBV6-1; the D gene is possibly TRBD1 (6 bases). The CDR3 is 17 amino acids. CDR1 is MNHNS, CDR2 SASEGT, per germline. Trimming pared 4 bases from V and 7 bases from J, leaving 23 bases between. The CDR3 DNA reads TGTGCCAGCAGTGGCGAGGCCTCCGGGACACCAAACCAGCCCCAGCATTTT. It codes for CASSGEASGTPNQPQHF.

The chain uses TRBV10-1 and TRBJ2-7; D ambiguous. Germline V gene sequence: CDR1 WNHNN, CDR2 SYGVQD (reference sequence). With 5 bases removed from V and 0 bases from J, the gap between germline ends came to 11 bases. This CDR3 spans 14 amino acids. The CDR3 region is CASSLKRGSYEQYF. DNA for the CDR3: TGCGCCAGCAGTTTGAAACGCGGCTCCTACGAGCAGTACTTC.

The rearrangement links TRBV19 to TRBJ2-7, with D perhaps matching TRBD1 (5 bases). V was trimmed by 5 bases and J by 1 base, leaving 15 bases between them. This CDR3 region has 15 residues. Germline values: CDR1 LNHDA, CDR2 SQIVND (reference sequence). DNA for the CDR3: TGTGCCAGTAGTCTGCAGGGTTTCACTTCCTACGAGCAGTACTTC. As protein: CASSLQGFTSYEQYF.

V and J are TRBV15 and TRBJ2-7; the D gene is possibly TRBD1 (6 bases). The CDR3 totals 16 residues. Deletions cut 5 bases from V and 3 bases from J, with 20 bases between. The V gene's germline CDR1 is LNHNV and CDR2 YYDKDF (reference sequence). DNA for the CDR3: TGTGCCACCAGCGGGCTGGTCGGACAGCGTGACTACGAGCAGTACTTC. This codes for CATSGLVGQRDYEQYF.

The chain is built from TRBV9 and TRBJ2-1, with 8 bases that match TRBD2. The CDR3 is 14 residues long. Trimming took 0 bases from V and 15 from J; bases not matched to a gene: 11. The germline CDR1 and CDR2 sequences are SGDLS and YYNGEE. CDR3 in DNA: TGTGCCAGCAGCGTAGTGGATAGCGGGGACCCCCTGTTCTTC. Protein product: CASSVVDSGDPLFF.